Below, 16 T cell receptor beta chains from the same sample are listed, as sequenced in a study of CXCR3-negative and CXCR3-positive naive CD8 T cells. All TRB cDNA libraries came from 5' RACE performed with UMI labels. TCRdb reprocessed the 5' RACE reads and keeps a single row for each CDR3 protein, giving no DNA. The sample yields about 7,500 distinct CDR3 sequences, of which the top ten take up roughly 1.7%. The sample comprised naive CXCR3- CD8+ T cells from blood. Subset indicated: CD45RO-CCR7+CD27+CD95- naive CD8+ T cells lacking CXCR3 (TNR3-). The receptors were gathered from a human donor in good health. Some clones in this sample may be carry-over from other donors' samples.

This chain connects TRBV2 to TRBJ2-3; TCRdb outputs TRBD2, but without DNA this stays unchecked. The CDR3 covers 12 residues. CDR1 and CDR2 (germline): SNHLY, FYNNEI. The CDR3 sequence: CATRVLTDTQYF.

The chain couples TRBV29-1 to TRBJ1-2; TCRdb proposes TRBD1, but this gene call is untestable without DNA. Germline V gene sequence: CDR1 SQVTM, CDR2 ANQGSEA. This CDR3 spans 15 amino acids. The CDR3 protein is CSVEGESAREYGYTF.

The chain links TRBV29-1 to TRBJ1-2. Germline assignment: CDR1 SQVTM and CDR2 ANQGSEA. CDR3 length equals 11 residues. The CDR3 loop is CSVSTRYGYTF.

The chain has TRBV2 and TRBJ2-1; without DNA, the TCRdb call of TRBD1 cannot be checked. The CDR3 sequence is 16 residues long. CDR1 and CDR2 from the germline V gene are SNHLY and FYNNEI. The CDR3 protein is CASSVYRDRSDNEQFF.

The rearrangement uses TRBV12-3 or TRBV12-4 and TRBJ1-2. The CDR3 has 13 amino acids. The CDR3 spells CASSFGLTYGYTF.

Judged by frequency, this clonotype is medium-sized. The gene calls are TRBV6-5 and TRBJ2-2. The CDR3 is 14 residues long. Germline-derived CDR1 and CDR2 are MNHEY and SVGAGI. The CDR3 here is CASSYMDATGELFF.

Frequency places this clonotype as medium-sized. The rearrangement joins TRBV29-1 to TRBJ2-7. The CDR3 runs 11 residues. Germline assignment: CDR1 SQVTM and CDR2 ANQGSEA. The CDR3: CSVPGSYEQYF.

This clonotype is medium-sized by frequency. The chain couples TRBV11-2 to TRBJ2-7; TCRdb calls TRBD2, which cannot be checked without DNA. Per germline, CDR1 SGHAT and CDR2 FQNNGV. The CDR3 is 12 residues long. CDR3 amino acids: CASSLGSGLGYF.

The rearrangement joins TRBV19 to TRBJ1-1; TCRdb gives TRBD1 as the D gene, but with no DNA this cannot be confirmed. From germline, CDR1 is LNHDA and CDR2 SQIVND (reference sequence). There are 13 residues in the CDR3. CDR3 sequence reads: CASSLTGNTEAFF.

The genes are TRBV10-2 and TRBJ2-7; TCRdb's D call of TRBD2 is untestable without DNA. This CDR3 region has 15 residues. CDR1 and CDR2 from the germline V gene are WSHSY and SAAADI. CDR3: CASSVLVGGTYEQYF.

This chain connects TRBV14 to TRBJ2-5. CDR1 SGHDN and CDR2 FVKESK come from the germline V gene. This CDR3 spans 11 amino acids. The CDR3 is CASSHAETQYF.

The chain is built from TRBV5-6 and TRBJ2-3; TCRdb picks TRBD1, but there is no DNA to check that call. Germline CDR1 is SGHDT and CDR2 is YYEEEE. This CDR3 has 16 amino acids. CDR3: CASSLVGRASTDTQYF. Combining the CDR3 with reference TRBV5-6 and TRBJ2-3 gives the whole variable domain DAGVTQSPTHLIKTRGQQVTLRCSPKSGHDTVSWYQQALGQGPQFIFQYYEEEERQRGNFPDRFSGHQFPNYSSELNVNALLLGDSALYLCASSLVGRASTDTQYFGPGTRLTVL.

The rearrangement links TRBV5-6 to TRBJ2-1; TCRdb selects TRBD2, and the lack of DNA leaves this call unchecked. The V gene's germline CDR1 is SGHDT and CDR2 YYEEEE. The CDR3 length is 15 residues. CDR3 in amino acids: CASSWDRDLRGEQFF.

This chain connects TRBV21-1 to TRBJ2-3; TCRdb's D call of TRBD2 is untestable without DNA. TRBV21-1 is listed as a pseudogene. This CDR3 spans 16 amino acids. This CDR3 reads CASSNRKSGRSDTQYF.

The V call is TRBV7-6, the J call TRBJ2-1; no DNA is available, so the TRBD2 call from TCRdb remains unchecked. CDR1 is SGHVS, CDR2 FNYEAQ, per germline. The CDR3 sequence is 14 residues long. The CDR3 loop is CASSLGTSGREQFF.

In terms of frequency, this clonotype is medium-sized. The chain is built from TRBV25-1 and TRBJ1-1. Germline V CDR1 and CDR2: MGHDK, SYGVNS. The CDR3 runs to 13 residues. The CDR3 here is CASTLGGDTEAFF.